Listed below are T cell receptor beta chains from one sample, sequenced in a study of shared clonotypes between healthy human individuals. The assay was immunoSEQ multiplex PCR, and TCRdb's table has in-frame clones only and misses some. The sample includes 550,000 to 850,000 clones, about 74% seen only once; the top ten take more than 1.5%. The source material was memory CD4+ T cells sorted from blood. The receptors derive from a woman younger than 45 in good health. The CDR3 runs from the conserved cysteine through the conserved F or W. D genes are given only for firm matches. Some rows have no size entry. The others give once, few or many, or a class for an expanded clone.

>TRBV6-5|few|TRBJ2-7|TRBD2
CASSYSGGRVDHEQYF
TGTGCCAGCAGTTACTCGGGCGGGAGGGTCGACCACGAGCAGTACTTC
>TRBV5-1|-|TRBJ2-2|TRBD2
CASSLRPPGAGNTGELFF
TGCGCCAGCAGCTTGCGCCCGCCGGGAGCGGGAAACACCGGGGAGCTGTTTTTT
>TRBV6-5|once|TRBJ2-1|-
CASRVAWSYNEQFF
TGTGCCAGCAGGGTAGCTTGGTCCTACAATGAGCAGTTCTTC
>TRBV10-2|-|TRBJ1-5|-
CASSEAGSDQPQHF
TGCGCCAGCAGTGAGGCAGGCTCCGATCAGCCCCAGCATTTT
>TRBV5-8|-|TRBJ2-3|-
CASSKGFTDTQYF
TGTGCCAGCAGCAAGGGGTTCACAGATACGCAGTATTTT
>TRBV25-1|few|TRBJ2-7|-
CASSENREGIFDEQYF
TGTGCCAGCAGTGAAAATAGGGAAGGGATCTTCGACGAGCAGTACTTC
>TRBV5-1|-|TRBJ2-1|TRBD2
CASSPGLAGDEQFF
TGCGCCAGCAGCCCGGGACTAGCGGGAGATGAGCAGTTCTTC
>TRBV5-1|-|TRBJ1-4|-
CASSKIAGGSDEKLFF
TGCGCCAGCAGCAAAATAGCGGGGGGAAGTGACGAAAAACTGTTTTTT
>TRBV18|-|TRBJ2-3|TRBD2
CASSPVAGVGDTQYF
TGTGCCAGCTCACCGGTAGCGGGAGTAGGAGATACGCAGTATTTT
>TRBV9|few|TRBJ2-1|TRBD2
CASSVGLADYNEQFF
TGTGCCAGCAGCGTAGGACTAGCGGACTACAATGAGCAGTTCTTC
>TRBV5-4|-|TRBJ1-1|-
CASSTRTGIYTEAFF
TGTGCCAGCAGCACACGGACGGGGATATACACTGAAGCTTTCTTT